This T cell receptor (delta chain) came from a study of γδ T cells in repeated Plasmodium falciparum infection. Turning to the study itself: Malian children with intense seasonal malaria exposure were compared with matched Australian children.

This clone has just a few counts. The antigen is not known. This likely traces to a read error, being one base from a far larger clone. Vgamma9/Vdelta2+ and Vdelta2-negative gammadelta T cells were flow-sorted from PBMC for bulk sequencing. This CDR3 has 23 residues. Germline values: CDR1 TSWWSYY, CDR2 QGS. V was pared by 0 bases and J by 0 bases, with 25 bases of the junction left unmatched. Broader study findings: Malian donors came from one small rural village, predominantly one ethnic group.

TCRdb reprocessed the multiplex PCR reads using CATT. Of 45,000 to 50,000 delta-chain clones in the sample, 1.6% were seen once. The chain couples TRDV1 to TRDJ1, with 7 bases that match TRDD3. The J gene, left out of TCRdb, was set here by checking the DNA against germline. This TCR came from a pool of human donors (malaria-infected and uninfected, not separated). The sequenced sample was gamma-delta T cells from blood. Written as DNA, the CDR3 is TGTGCTCTTGGGGAACTAATAAATTGCCCTTACAAGTCTGGGGATATGGACACCGATAAACTCATCTTT. It is translated as CALGELINCPYKSGDMDTDKLIF.